The next 10 T cell receptor beta chains were all read from a single sample in a study of Ad26.COV2.S vaccination and SARS-CoV-2 variants. Noted treatment: some 20 received Ad26.COV2.S at low or high dose, single or two shots; a few received placebo; per-sample allocation not given. Material that was analyzed had been drawn on day 63 after the first vaccine or placebo injection. Data came from immunoSEQ multiplex PCR; TCRdb stores just in-frame clones and leaves some out. The table lists about 350,000 clones, 75% to 90% of them singletons. The sequenced sample was peripheral blood, obtained in a trial of Ad26.COV2.S vaccine versus placebo. All receptors derive from a person between 18 and 59 years old who received the Ad26.COV2.S COVID-19 vaccine or a placebo.

The chain recombines TRBV11-2 with TRBJ1-2, with D unclear. There are 13 residues in the CDR3. The V and J ends lost 2 bases and 10 bases respectively, with 14 bases between them. Germline lookup yields CDR1 SGHAT and CDR2 FQNNGV. The CDR3 region is CASSLNRDVDYTF. As DNA, the CDR3 is TGTGCCAGCAGCTTAAATAGAGATGTTGACTACACCTTC.

The gene calls are TRBV5-1 and TRBJ2-2; D might be TRBD1 (6 bases). The CDR3 extends over 15 amino acids. Germline-derived CDR1 and CDR2 are SGHRS and YFSETQ. V lost 0 bases to trimming and J lost 7 bases, with 13 bases between them. CDR3 region: CASSLAPGDGGELFF. The CDR3 nucleotides are TGCGCCAGCAGCTTGGCCCCAGGGGATGGCGGGGAGCTGTTTTTT.

The chain is built from TRBV29-1 and TRBJ2-7, with D perhaps matching TRBD2 (5 bases). This CDR3 has 13 amino acids. In germline, CDR1 is SQVTM, CDR2 ANQGSEA. The ends were cut back, 6 bases at V and 3 bases at J, with 15 bases in the middle. The CDR3 sequence: CSVKPGENYEQYF. As DNA, the CDR3 is TGCAGCGTCAAACCCGGGGAAAACTACGAGCAGTACTTC.

The gene calls are TRBV5-1 and TRBJ1-1, with 7 bases identical to TRBD1. The CDR3 extends over 14 amino acids. Germline CDR1 reads SGHRS; CDR2 reads YFSETQ. The V and J ends lost 4 bases and 2 bases, in that order; junction bases with no gene match: 5. CDR3 protein: CASSARQGNTEAFF. For the CDR3, the DNA is TGCGCCAGCAGCGCGAGACAGGGAAACACTGAAGCTTTCTTT.

This clone was counted between two and nine times. In the same sample, other DNA sequences code for this CDR3. The chain joins TRBV3-1 (or the pseudogene TRBV3-2) to TRBJ2-7; D unresolved. Trimming took off 1 base at V and 0 bases at J, with 1 base between the two ends. Per germline, CDR1 LGHDT and CDR2 YNNKEL (reference sequence). This CDR3 has 12 residues. CDR3 nucleotide sequence: TGTGCCAGCAGCCAAGTCTCCTACGAGCAGTACTTC. As protein: CASSQVSYEQYF.

J is TRBJ2-1 and V is TRBV13; D unresolved. Trimming removed 1 base at V and 6 bases at J, with 4 bases between. CDR3 length: 12 residues. In germline, CDR1 is PRHDT, CDR2 FYEKMQ (reference sequence). CDR3 in DNA: TGTGCCAGCAGCTTAGACAGCAATGAGCAGTTCTTC. It yields the protein CASSLDSNEQFF.

The V and J genes are TRBV27 and TRBJ1-3; D call uncertain. The length of the CDR3 is 15 residues. Germline V gene lookup returns CDR1 MNHEY and CDR2 SMNVEV (reference sequence). With 2 bases removed from V and 2 bases from J, the gap between germline ends came to 10 bases. DNA for the CDR3: TGTGCCAGCAGTTTAACCAGGCCCCCTGGAAACACCATATATTTT. It yields the protein CASSLTRPPGNTIYF.

The chain carries TRBV12-3 or TRBV12-4 and TRBJ1-2; a weak D match, TRBD1 (5 bases). Trimming took 5 bases from V and 6 from J, leaving 13 bases between them. The CDR3 has 13 residues. The CDR3 region has the DNA TGTGCCAGCAGTCAACAGGCTCGGAATGGCTACACCTTC. Translation: CASSQQARNGYTF.

The chain employs TRBV28 and TRBJ1-1; unclear D gene. The germline V gene encodes CDR1 MDHEN and CDR2 SYDVKM. Trimming stripped 5 bases from V and 11 bases from J, with 27 bases between. This CDR3 is 16 amino acids long. The CDR3 sequence is CASSAYAQPGLRRAFF. CDR3 sequence (DNA): TGTGCCAGCAGTGCCTACGCCCAGCCGGGTTTGCGAAGGGCTTTCTTT.

The rearrangement joins TRBV28 to TRBJ2-7; 9 bases fit TRBD1. Germline assignment: CDR1 MDHEN and CDR2 SYDVKM. The CDR3 runs 18 residues. V was clipped by 5 bases and J by 4 bases; unmatched bases: 18. The CDR3 spells CASSPTPGQGTLWYEQYF. CDR3 nucleotides: TGTGCCAGCAGTCCTACTCCGGGACAGGGCACCCTTTGGTACGAGCAGTACTTC.